The sequence of this TCR beta chain was determined in a study of shared clonotypes between healthy human individuals. Trimming pared 3 bases from V and 7 bases from J, leaving 13 bases between. Germline loops: CDR1 SGHNT, CDR2 YENEEA. This CDR3 is 15 amino acids long. Measured with immunoSEQ multiplex PCR; TCRdb has only the in-frame clones, and not every one. In the table there are 2 million to 2.5 million clones, 90% to 96% of which are singletons. The specimen was naive CD4+ T cells sorted from blood. Noted subset: CD45RA+ positively selected. This chain uses TRBV11-3 with TRBJ1-6; the D gene is possibly TRBD1 (5 bases). This receptor was obtained from a young man in good health. The chain's CDR3 is CASSFGRQTNSPLHF. The CDR3 region has the DNA TGTGCCAGCAGCTTTGGGAGACAGACAAATTCACCCCTCCACTTT.